This T cell receptor (beta chain) was found in a study of OX40 agonist ivuxolimab in advanced cancers. As for the study in general: Every 2 weeks, ivuxolimab was infused into the patients intravenously at between 0.01 and 10 mg/kg. Findings and caveats of the study: Among patients with partial responses at 0.1-3.0 mg/kg, clonal expansion was among the lowest. CD4+ T cells averaged fewer expanded clones than CD8+ T cells.

In the case of this clone: As yet, its antigen is unknown.

The germline V gene has CDR1 SNHLY and CDR2 FYNNEI. The CDR3 loop spans 16 amino acids. The V end was cut by 6 bases, the J end by 0 bases, with 15 bases between. Measured with immunoSEQ multiplex PCR; TCRdb has only the in-frame clones, and not every one. The sample yields about 58,000 clones, about four fifths seen once. The specimen comprised CD4+ or CD8+ T cells sorted from blood, sampled in a trial of the OX40 agonist ivuxolimab. The sequence came from an adult with an advanced solid tumor such as melanoma, head and neck, liver or kidney cancer. The rearrangement links TRBV2 to TRBJ1-5; weak D call: TRBD1 (5 bases). CDR3 in DNA: TGTGCCAGCAGAAGGCGATCAGGGTTTAGCAATCAGCCCCAGCATTTT. Its translation is CASRRRSGFSNQPQHF.